The 7 T cell receptor beta chains below come from one sample, sequenced in a study of blood T cell repertoires in COVID-19. Clones were read by immunoSEQ multiplex PCR, and TCRdb kept only the in-frame ones, dropping some. The sample shows about 150,000 clones, 80% to 90% of them seen only once. The sample comprised peripheral blood. The receptors here all came from a woman in her fifties or sixties with active COVID-19.

The chain recombines TRBV2 with TRBJ2-3, with TRBD2 matching 9 bases. V lost 5 bases to trimming and J lost 5 bases; unmatched junction nucleotides: 8. This CDR3 has 15 residues. In germline, CDR1 is SNHLY, CDR2 FYNNEI. The CDR3 loop is CASSQREARVDTQYF. The DNA for the CDR3 is TGTGCCAGCAGTCAGCGGGAGGCCCGGGTAGATACGCAGTATTTT.

The chain recombines TRBV4-2 with TRBJ2-7; D gene unclear. Germline CDR1 reads LGHNA; CDR2 reads YNFKEQ. The CDR3 is made up of 14 amino acids. V was pared by 0 bases and J by 3 bases, with 9 bases between. CDR3 protein: CASSQDALVYEQYF. The CDR3 coding sequence is TGTGCCAGCAGCCAAGATGCCCTAGTCTACGAGCAGTACTTC.

V and J are TRBV11-3 and TRBJ2-1; 13 bases line up with TRBD2. The V and J ends lost 5 bases and 9 bases, in that order; junction bases with no gene match: 7. Germline V gene lookup returns CDR1 SGHNT and CDR2 YENEEA. The CDR3 loop spans 15 amino acids. CDR3 protein: CASSLGLAGVSEQFF. The CDR3 coding sequence is TGTGCCAGCAGCCTTGGACTAGCGGGAGTCAGTGAGCAGTTCTTC. Full variable domain (missing parts from reference TRBV11-3 and TRBJ2-1): EAGVVQSPRYKIIEKKQPVAFWCNPISGHNTLYWYLQNLGQGPELLIRYENEEAVDDSQLPKDRFSAERLKGVDSTLKIQPAELGDSAVYLCASSLGLAGVSEQFFGPGTRLTVL.

The rearrangement uses TRBV11-2 and TRBJ2-7, with TRBD2 matching over 14 bases. The V gene's germline CDR1 is SGHAT and CDR2 FQNNGV. The CDR3 runs 18 residues. V shed 7 bases and J 0 bases; nucleotides not matched to a gene: 11. The DNA of the CDR3 is TGTGCCAGCACCGGACTAGCGGGAGGCCCGTCGGGCTCCTACGAGCAGTACTTC. This sequence encodes CASTGLAGGPSGSYEQYF.

The V call is TRBV20-1, the J call TRBJ1-2; D is ambiguous. Germline V lookup: CDR1 DFQATT, CDR2 SNEGSKA (reference sequence). The CDR3 runs 11 residues. This chain's CDR3 is CRGGTVYGYTF. CDR3 bases: TGCAGGGGAGGTACGGTCTATGGCTACACCTTC.

The rearrangement joins TRBV3-1 (or the pseudogene TRBV3-2) to TRBJ2-1; tentative D call: TRBD2 (5 bases). CDR1 is LGHDT, CDR2 YNNKEL, per germline (reference sequence). V gave up 6 bases and J gave up 7 bases, with 13 bases separating them. The CDR3 has 13 amino acids. The DNA for the CDR3 is TGTGCCAGCAGTCAACCCAGCGGAAATGAGCAGTTCTTC. Translation gives CASSQPSGNEQFF.

The chain joins TRBV18 to TRBJ1-1; TRBD1 agrees at 8 bases. The germline CDR1 and CDR2 sequences are KGHSH and LQKENI. V trimming: 3 bases; J trimming: 1 base; junction bases outside the gene matches: 4. This CDR3 region has 15 residues. Here the CDR3 DNA reads TGTGCCAGCTCACCCACTGGACAGGGGAACACTGAAGCTTTCTTT. The encoded protein is CASSPTGQGNTEAFF.